This is a list of T cell receptor beta chains from one sample in a study of T cells in Graves' hyperthyroidism and ophthalmopathy. Each CDR3 protein is one row after TCRdb ran MiXCR on the multiplex PCR reads. The table shows about 500,000 distinct CDR3 sequences, with roughly 18% occurring only once. The sequencing input was blood. The receptor set was obtained from a woman in her late teens or twenties with Graves' ophthalmopathy. The CDR3 runs from the conserved cysteine through the conserved F or W. The D gene is left open where the match is weak. Only some rows state a clone size, as once, few, many or a class for expanded clones.

v_call: TRBV30
clone_size: few
d_call: NA
j_call: TRBJ1-1
cdr3_length: 17
cdr3_nt: TGTGCCTGGAGCGGACTTCCGGGGGGTACCCTGAACACTGAAGCTTTCTTT
cdr3_aa: CAWSGLPGGTLNTEAFF

v_call: TRBV27
clone_size: many
d_call: NA
j_call: TRBJ1-1
cdr3_length: 14
cdr3_nt: TGTGCCAGCAGCCCGGACGGATTGAACACTGAAGCTTTCTTT
cdr3_aa: CASSPDGLNTEAFF

v_call: TRBV25-1
clone_size: many
d_call: NA
j_call: TRBJ2-3
cdr3_length: 18
cdr3_nt: TGTGCCAGCAACTCTGAAGGAAAACTAGGGGAAAGCACAGATACGCAGTATTTT
cdr3_aa: CASNSEGKLGESTDTQYF

v_call: TRBV30
clone_size: NA
d_call: NA
j_call: TRBJ1-6
cdr3_length: 16
cdr3_nt: TGTGCCTGGAGTACCCAGAAACGGTCCTATAATTCACCCCTCCACTTT
cdr3_aa: CAWSTQKRSYNSPLHF

v_call: TRBV27
clone_size: NA
d_call: NA
j_call: TRBJ2-2
cdr3_length: 14
cdr3_nt: TGTGCCAGCAGTTTATCGACGAACACCGGGGAGCTGTTTTTT
cdr3_aa: CASSLSTNTGELFF

v_call: TRBV9
clone_size: few
d_call: TRBD2
j_call: TRBJ2-1
cdr3_length: 16
cdr3_nt: TGTGCCAGCAGCGTTAGCGGGAGGGCACTCTACAATGAGCAGTTCTTC
cdr3_aa: CASSVSGRALYNEQFF

v_call: TRBV7-2
clone_size: many
d_call: TRBD2
j_call: TRBJ2-7
cdr3_length: 14
cdr3_nt: TGTGCCAGCAGCTCACCTAGCGGGAGCTACGAGCAGTACTTC
cdr3_aa: CASSSPSGSYEQYF

v_call: TRBV11-2
clone_size: many
d_call: NA
j_call: TRBJ2-5
cdr3_length: 14
cdr3_nt: TGTGCCAGCAGCTTAGGCGCTAGTGGGGAGACCCAGTACTTC
cdr3_aa: CASSLGASGETQYF

v_call: TRBV7-2
clone_size: many
d_call: TRBD2
j_call: TRBJ2-7
cdr3_length: 16
cdr3_nt: TGTGCCAGCTCATATAAGGTCGGGAGGATCCCCTACGAGCAGTACTTC
cdr3_aa: CASSYKVGRIPYEQYF

v_call: TRBV6-1
clone_size: few
d_call: TRBD1
j_call: TRBJ1-5
cdr3_length: 14
cdr3_nt: TGTGCCAGCAGGGAGGACAGGGTCCATCAGCCCCAGCATTTT
cdr3_aa: CASREDRVHQPQHF

v_call: TRBV15
clone_size: few
d_call: NA
j_call: TRBJ2-1
cdr3_length: 17
cdr3_nt: TGTGCCACCAGCAGCTTTACCGGGCCCAGCTCCTACAATGAGCAGTTCTTC
cdr3_aa: CATSSFTGPSSYNEQFF

v_call: TRBV30
clone_size: NA
d_call: NA
j_call: TRBJ1-2
cdr3_length: 12
cdr3_nt: TGTGCCTGGACCCAAAACCTCTATGGCTACACCTTC
cdr3_aa: CAWTQNLYGYTF

v_call: TRBV5-1
clone_size: few
d_call: TRBD2
j_call: TRBJ2-3
cdr3_length: 17
cdr3_nt: TGCGCCAGCAGCTTGGCGTCTAGCGGGAGTTACACAGATACGCAGTATTTT
cdr3_aa: CASSLASSGSYTDTQYF

v_call: TRBV7-9
clone_size: NA
d_call: NA
j_call: TRBJ1-2
cdr3_length: 14
cdr3_nt: TGTGCCAGCAGCTTACCCAGGGGACTTCAGGGCTACACCTTC
cdr3_aa: CASSLPRGLQGYTF

v_call: TRBV29-1
clone_size: NA
d_call: TRBD1
j_call: TRBJ2-2
cdr3_length: 14
cdr3_nt: TGCAGCGGACTGACAGGGGGGATCACCGGGGAGCTGTTTTTT
cdr3_aa: CSGLTGGITGELFF

v_call: TRBV29-1
clone_size: few
d_call: NA
j_call: TRBJ1-6
cdr3_length: 12
cdr3_nt: TGCAGCGCCCGGACAGATCATTCACCCCTCCACTTT
cdr3_aa: CSARTDHSPLHF

v_call: TRBV6-1
clone_size: NA
d_call: TRBD1
j_call: TRBJ1-1
cdr3_length: 14
cdr3_nt: TGTGCCAGCAGTTTAACAGGGGTGAAGATTGAAGCTTTCTTT
cdr3_aa: CASSLTGVKIEAFF

v_call: TRBV7-2
clone_size: many
d_call: TRBD2
j_call: TRBJ2-7
cdr3_length: 16
cdr3_nt: TGTGCCAGCAGCTTAGCGCCGTCTAGCGGCGTCTACGAGCAGTACTTC
cdr3_aa: CASSLAPSSGVYEQYF

v_call: TRBV20-1
clone_size: few
d_call: TRBD1
j_call: TRBJ2-3
cdr3_length: 14
cdr3_nt: TGCAGTGCTCATGGTGGGACAGGGGCGGATACGCAGTATTTT
cdr3_aa: CSAHGGTGADTQYF

v_call: TRBV11-1
clone_size: many
d_call: NA
j_call: TRBJ2-1
cdr3_length: 13
cdr3_nt: TGTGCCAGCAGCTCTTCCCTAGCCAATGAGCAGTTCTTC
cdr3_aa: CASSSSLANEQFF